The sample holds a few counts of the clone carrying this T cell receptor beta chain. The antigen is unknown. The sample is drawn from a study of OX40 agonist ivuxolimab in advanced cancers. Study summary: Given to patients was ivuxolimab, an agonistic anti-OX40 (CD134) antibody. Findings of the study overall: Those patients achieving a partial response at 0.1-3.0 mg/kg showed among the lowest clonal expansion. Within 6 weeks, CD4+ and CD8+ blood T cells expanded clonally at 0.1 to 3.0 mg/kg.

Produced via immunoSEQ multiplex PCR; TCRdb's table is partial and in-frame only. The profile covers 70,000 to 90,000 clones, with over 75% appearing a single time and 5% taken by the ten largest. Trimming shortened V by 2 bases and J by 2 bases, and 6 bases separated the two germline ends. Germline V gene data show CDR1 as WNHNN and CDR2 as SYGVQD (reference sequence). The CDR3 is made up of 13 amino acids. The chain uses TRBV10-1 and TRBJ1-2; D not certain. The TCR originated in an adult with an advanced solid tumor such as melanoma, head and neck, liver or kidney cancer. The sequencing here drew on CD4+ or CD8+ T cells sorted from blood, taken in a trial of the OX40 agonist ivuxolimab. CDR3 protein: CASSEDANYGYTF. For the CDR3, the DNA is TGCGCCAGCAGTGAGGACGCAAACTATGGCTACACCTTC.